One T cell receptor beta chain is described in this entry. The antigen it binds to is not known. No much larger clonotype is one base removed from it; base qualities were not supplied. This entry is derived from a study of OX40 agonist ivuxolimab in advanced cancers. About the study as a whole: Ivuxolimab was a fully human IgG2 agonistic monoclonal antibody targeting the costimulatory receptor OX40 (CD134). Intravenous ivuxolimab was administered to patients every 2 weeks at six dose levels: 0.01, 0.1, 0.3, 1.5, 3 and 10 mg/kg. Among the approximately 50 dose-escalation patients, about 19 had hepatocellular carcinoma, roughly 15 melanoma, 9 renal cell carcinoma and 9 head and neck cancer. A male proportion of almost 85% and a mean age of around 60 years, ranging from roughly 20 to 80, were recorded for the dose-escalation cohort. Patients were allowed to have had prior anti-PD-1, anti-PD-L1 or anti-CTLA-4 therapy, and 30% to 50% of the dose-escalation patients had previously received checkpoint inhibitors. Partial responses occurred in three dose-escalation patients: two with cutaneous melanoma and one with hepatocellular carcinoma. The point of sequencing TCRbeta in the periphery was to test whether ivuxolimab changed TCR sequence diversity and drove clonal T-cell expansion. The paper reports the monotherapy dose-escalation portion (N of about 51 patients) of the phase I ivuxolimab trial. What the work shows at the level of the full study, not this receptor alone: Antigen specificity was not determined for the clonally expanded peripheral T cells. After ivuxolimab, CD8+ T cells had more expanded clones than CD4+ T cells on average. Partial responders in the 0.1-3.0 mg/kg groups had among the lowest normalized peripheral clonal expansion, especially among CD8+ T cells. At doses of 0.1 to 3.0 mg/kg, clonal expansion of both CD4+ and CD8+ T cells in blood was seen between baseline and week 6. Low levels of normalized T-cell clonal expansion were also shown by some nonresponding patients.

Genomic DNA was isolated from the sorted cells so that the TCRbeta CDR3 region could be sequenced. The immunoSEQ Assay was used to sequence the TCRbeta CDR3 regions. TCRdb stores this immuneACCESS table with in-frame sequences only. Part of the clones is absent; in the studies checked, under half of the shortfall reflects unresolved V genes, and no reason is known for the rest. The sample table holds around 50,000 clones, of which 94% were seen once. The top ten hold 10% to 15% of the sample. As encoded in the germline V gene (reference sequence), CDR1 is WNHNN while CDR2 is SYGVQD. At the junction V is shortened by 11 bases and J by 7 bases; bases outside the gene matches: 14. The CDR3 has 15 amino acids, counting the end cysteine and phenylalanine. Only the CDR3 DNA stays, 45 bases, in frame from base 1. The trial excluded patients who had a history of autoimmune disease or who were on systemic immunosuppression. In every dose cohort, peripheral blood was drawn for TCR sequencing at baseline, cycle 4 day 1, and cycle 7 day 1. Samples came from an open-label, multicenter, first-in-human phase I dose-escalation trial of ivuxolimab. The trial enrolled adults with locally advanced or metastatic head and neck squamous cell, hepatocellular, melanoma or renal cell carcinoma. Before TCR sequencing, CD4+ T cells and CD8+ T cells from peripheral blood were sorted into separate populations.

The V and J genes are TRBV10-1 and TRBJ2-5, with TRBD2 matching 12 junction bases. The sequence came from an adult with an advanced solid tumor such as melanoma, head and neck, liver or kidney cancer. The specimen comprised CD4+ or CD8+ T cells sorted from blood, sampled in a trial of the OX40 agonist ivuxolimab. The nucleotides read TGCGCCGCAGAGGAGACTAGCGGGAGAACTGTGACCCAGTACTTC. This codes for CAAEETSGRTVTQYF.